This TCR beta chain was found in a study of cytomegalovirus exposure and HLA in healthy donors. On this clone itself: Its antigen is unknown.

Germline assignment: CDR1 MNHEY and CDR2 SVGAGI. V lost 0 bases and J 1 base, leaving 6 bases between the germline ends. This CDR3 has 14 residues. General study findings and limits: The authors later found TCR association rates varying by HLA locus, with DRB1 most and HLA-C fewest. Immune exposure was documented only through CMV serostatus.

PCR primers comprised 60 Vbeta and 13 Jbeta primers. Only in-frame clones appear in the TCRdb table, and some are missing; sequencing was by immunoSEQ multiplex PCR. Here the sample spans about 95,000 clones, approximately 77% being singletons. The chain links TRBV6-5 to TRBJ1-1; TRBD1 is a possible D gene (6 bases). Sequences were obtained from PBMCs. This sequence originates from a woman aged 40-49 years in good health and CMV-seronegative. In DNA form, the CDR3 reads TGTGCCAGCAGTTACTCACAGGGGAACACTGAAGCTTTCTTT. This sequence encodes CASSYSQGNTEAFF.